This T cell receptor beta chain appears in the sequencing data of a study of T-cell reconstitution after alpha-beta-depleted transplantation in children. This clonotype was picked up a small number of times. Unique molecular identifiers were built into the TCRbeta library. TCRdb ran MiXCR on the PCR reads and lists one entry per CDR3 protein. The sample gives some 520,000 distinct CDR3 sequences, approximately 29% of which show up once; more than 2% is in the top ten. Material: PBMCs from the stem cell graft donor, obtained from the stem cell graft. The clonotype originates from a human donor who donated a stem cell graft to a child with aplastic anemia.

In DNA, the CDR3 is TGCAGCGCCGCAGGGGACGTAGCTAACTATGGCTACACCTTC. Its protein is CSAAGDVANYGYTF. The V gene is TRBV29-1, the J gene TRBJ1-2; D perhaps matches TRBD1 (6 bases). Deletions cut 7 bases from V and 0 bases from J, with 15 bases between. The CDR3 is made up of 14 amino acids. Germline CDR1 is SQVTM and CDR2 is ANQGSEA.